These T cell receptor beta chains were read from a single sample in a study of cytomegalovirus exposure and HLA in healthy donors. Produced via immunoSEQ multiplex PCR; TCRdb's table is partial and in-frame only. The data show over 70,000 clones, about 84% seen once. Material: PBMCs. Receptors originate from a man younger than 35 in good health and CMV-seronegative. The CDR3 runs from the conserved cysteine through the conserved F or W. Rows may omit the clone size; those that give it use once, few, many or a size class.

clone_size j_call v_call cdr3_aa
- TRBJ2-2 TRBV4-2 CASSQDRGVNTGELFF
- TRBJ1-6 TRBV5-6 CASSFKAENSPLHF
- TRBJ2-1 TRBV9 CASSVAGGYPYNEQFF
- TRBJ1-2 TRBV6-1 CASSEPGQGTAGYTF
- TRBJ1-1 TRBV7-9 CSSRREQPEAFF
- TRBJ2-7 TRBV9 CASSVGGAGYEQYF
- TRBJ1-2 TRBV19 CASRPGIVYGYTF
- TRBJ1-6 TRBV27 CASNAQGFNSPLHF
few TRBJ1-1 TRBV6-5 CASSYSRDRSTEAFF
- TRBJ1-5 TRBV6-6 CASMATGDGQPQHF
- TRBJ2-1 TRBV12-5 CASGPPGAGAPNEQFF
- TRBJ1-2 TRBV7-9 CASSLGEERGYAF
once TRBJ1-5 TRBV5-1 CASSLDPGQNQPQHF
- TRBJ1-1 TRBV5-4 CASSFRGQGRPGAEAFF
- TRBJ2-7 TRBV18 CASSPGQGLHEQYF
- TRBJ2-3 TRBV10-3 CAIRPLAGSTSGGLRSTDTQYF
- TRBJ1-4 TRBV18 CASSPVAGTGAEKLFF
- TRBJ2-3 TRBV11-3 CASSLGSGGHTDTQYF
- TRBJ1-3 TRBV5-1 CASSLDGVSGNTIYF
- TRBJ2-1 TRBV6-4 CASSDEPSGGYNEQFF
- TRBJ2-3 TRBV6-1 CASSDRGGTDTQYF
- TRBJ1-2 TRBV5-6 CASNLYTGGTNYGYTF
- TRBJ2-7 TRBV19 CASSPWRGHHEQYF
- TRBJ2-7 TRBV4-1 CASSRDNYEQYF
- TRBJ1-6 TRBV27 CASRVDRTNSPLHF
- TRBJ2-7 TRBV4-2 CASSPNARKQGAGEQYF
- TRBJ1-2 TRBV11-2 CASSLAPGVGYGYTF
- TRBJ2-3 TRBV5-1 CASSLAISTDTQYF
- TRBJ2-1 TRBV5-1 CASDPSRDRVVNEQFF
- TRBJ1-6 TRBV10-3 CAIRAREGNSPLHF
- TRBJ1-1 TRBV27 CASTRGTEAFF
once TRBJ1-2 TRBV4-2 CASSQDPGTDKHAF
once TRBJ1-1 TRBV6-5 CASSSTGFATEAFF
- TRBJ2-7 TRBV18 CASSPSAGGTSYEQYF
- TRBJ2-2 TRBV9 CASSVTGANTGELFF
- TRBJ1-2 TRBV29-1 CSVDDRGNYGYTF
- TRBJ1-5 TRBV2 CASSEVRGQGPQHF
- TRBJ2-5 TRBV5-4 CASSSTGGGETQYF
- TRBJ2-7 TRBV5-1 CASSLEPSGGANEQYF
- - TRBV10-1 CASSDALHSGEQYF
- TRBJ2-7 TRBV7-9 CASSLAGRDEQYF
few TRBJ2-7 TRBV7-7 CASSLGVGSSYEQYF
- TRBJ2-7 TRBV11-3 CASSLDPGQGGEQYF
- TRBJ1-6 TRBV5-1 CASSSGQGGGDSPLHF
once TRBJ2-5 TRBV18 CASSPNRGRETQYF
- TRBJ1-5 TRBV30 CAWSANPRERNQPQHF
- TRBJ2-1 TRBV2 CASSLGQGDYNEQFF
- TRBJ1-1 TRBV6-5 CASSYGDRADTEAFF
once TRBJ1-3 TRBV5-4 CASSLAGSGNTIYF
- TRBJ2-2 TRBV27 CASSLVPPSGGFVGELFF